This paragraph reports one TCR beta chain. The CDR3 runs 13 residues. Germline V gene sequence: CDR1 LGHDT, CDR2 YNNKEL (reference sequence). Trimming removed 1 base at V and 11 bases at J, with 14 bases between. This record belongs to a study of blood T cell repertoires in COVID-19. Looking at the study overall: Specimens from acute and convalescent COVID-19 originated in the United States, Italy and Spain.

Per the authors' pipeline: From reference gene primer amplification, estimates of nucleated cell counts were derived. Sequencing was performed with immunoSEQ multiplex PCR; in TCRdb, only in-frame clones are kept and a portion is missing. The V and J calls and clone size were taken over from that table, and D and trimming were inferred from the DNA. The data contain 250,000 to 350,000 clones, more than 65% of them seen just once; the ten biggest clones take up 15% to 19%. Seattle enrolled patients during active infection and tracked them longitudinally. Sequencing was done on a sample of peripheral blood. The clonotype was recovered from a person aged 70 to 80 with COVID-19, enrolled during active disease. V usage is TRBV3-1 (or the pseudogene TRBV3-2) and J usage is TRBJ1-1; D not certain. The CDR3, as DNA: TGTGCCAGCAGCCAAGTTCTGGGTGGAGAGGCTTTCTTT. Translation gives CASSQVLGGEAFF.